This TCR beta chain originates from a study of blood T cells in healthy people across ages. Study-level findings and limits: In older individuals, TCR beta diversity per million T cells was lower, falling roughly linearly with age.

In the case of this clonotype: Its antigen remains unidentified.

They isolated at least 7 million PBMCs from each sample. The use of a sample-barcoded 5' primer and a J-beta primer mix characterized a second PCR of about 7 to 12 cycles. TCRdb analysed the 5' RACE reads with MiXCR anew, one entry per CDR3 protein. The table includes 700,000 to 900,000 distinct CDR3 sequences, about 53% detected once. The CDR3 totals 15 residues. Germline CDR1 SNHLY, CDR2 FYNNEI. The germline V and J ends were trimmed by 0 bases and 2 bases, with 8 bases remaining between them. The clonotype was recovered from a man at least 80 years old in good health. The sequenced sample consisted of blood. The V and J genes are TRBV2 and TRBJ2-4, with D perhaps matching TRBD1 (5 bases). The CDR3 DNA follows: TGTGCCAGCAGTGAAGCGCAGGGTCCCAAAAACATTCAGTACTTC. Translating it yields CASSEAQGPKNIQYF. Together with reference TRBV2 and TRBJ2-4, the CDR3 gives the full variable domain: EPEVTQTPSHQVTQMGQEVILRCVPISNHLYFYWYRQILGQKVEFLVSFYNNEISEKSEIFDDQFSVERPDGSNFTLKIRSTKLEDSAMYFCASSEAQGPKNIQYFGAGTRLSVL.